Below, 30 T cell receptor beta chains from the same sample are listed, as sequenced in a study of OX40 agonist ivuxolimab in advanced cancers. The method was immunoSEQ multiplex PCR; TCRdb's version includes in-frame clones alone and lacks a portion of them. This table holds about 60,000 clones, more than 70% found once. The sequencing used CD4+ or CD8+ T cells sorted from blood, collected in a trial of the OX40 agonist ivuxolimab. Every receptor here comes from an adult with an advanced solid tumor such as melanoma, head and neck, liver or kidney cancer.

This clone turned up a few times. The chain uses TRBV7-2 and TRBJ2-7; weak D call: TRBD2 (5 bases). Trimming pared 2 bases from V and 2 bases from J, leaving 13 bases between. Germline V gives CDR1 SGHTA, CDR2 FQGNSA. The CDR3 totals 15 residues. CDR3: CASSLRLAVAYEQYF. Here the CDR3 DNA reads TGTGCCAGCAGCTTACGTCTAGCAGTGGCCTACGAGCAGTACTTC.

The chain recombines TRBV18 with TRBJ1-1; D is undetermined. Germline values: CDR1 KGHSH, CDR2 LQKENI. The length of the CDR3 is 13 residues. The V end was cut by 4 bases, the J end by 1 base, with 7 bases between. The CDR3 is CASSRKENTEAFF. The CDR3 nucleotides read TGTGCCAGCTCACGGAAGGAGAACACTGAAGCTTTCTTT.

The chain joins TRBV6-1 to TRBJ2-7; no clear D gene. Germline V CDR1 and CDR2: MNHNS, SASEGT. The CDR3 runs 12 residues. The germline V and J ends were trimmed by 8 bases and 5 bases, with 13 bases remaining between them. This chain's CDR3 is CASGRSGHEQYF. For the CDR3, the DNA is TGTGCCAGCGGCAGGAGTGGCCACGAGCAGTACTTC.

The chain combines TRBV9 with TRBJ2-1; no reliable D call. Germline V gene sequence: CDR1 SGDLS, CDR2 YYNGEE. Trimming shortened V by 0 bases and J by 3 bases, and 4 bases separated the two germline ends. The CDR3 totals 13 residues. The CDR3 loop reads CASSVAGYNEQFF. The CDR3 bases are TGTGCCAGCAGCGTAGCCGGCTACAATGAGCAGTTCTTC. The full variable domain, with the rest looked up from reference TRBV9 and TRBJ2-1, is DSGVTQTPKHLITATGQRVTLRCSPRSGDLSVYWYQQSLDQGLQFLIQYYNGEERAKGNILERFSAQQFPDLHSELNLSSLELGDSALYFCASSVAGYNEQFFGPGTRLTVL.

V usage is TRBV7-3 and J usage is TRBJ1-1; D may be TRBD1 (6 bases). V gave up 3 bases and J gave up 2 bases, with 16 bases separating them. CDR3 length: 16 amino acids. The germline CDR1 and CDR2 sequences are SGHTA and FQGTGA. The DNA for the CDR3 is TGTGCCAGCAGCTTGATAGGGGGGACGGTTAACACTGAAGCTTTCTTT. Protein sequence: CASSLIGGTVNTEAFF.

The rearrangement joins TRBV5-1 to TRBJ2-1; 9 bases are shared with TRBD2. Germline trimming cut 4 bases from V and 10 bases from J; bases unmatched to any gene: 15. The CDR3 contains 16 residues. Germline V gene data show CDR1 as SGHRS and CDR2 as YFSETQ. CDR3 DNA sequence: TGCGCCAGCAGCGGTTCGACTAGCGGATTCGGGGGGGAGCAGTTCTTC. Its protein product is CASSGSTSGFGGEQFF.

The J gene is TRBJ2-1, the V gene TRBV5-4; 12 positions agree with TRBD2. The CDR3 runs 17 residues. Germline CDR1 is SGHNT and CDR2 is YYREEE (reference sequence). Trimming removed 4 bases from V and 7 bases from J; junction bases left unmatched: 12. This chain's CDR3 is CASSGTSGPIHGNEQFF. In DNA, the CDR3 is TGTGCCAGCAGCGGGACTAGCGGGCCCATCCACGGGAATGAGCAGTTCTTC.

The rearrangement joins TRBV19 to TRBJ2-3; 11 bases are shared with TRBD2. CDR3 length: 16 amino acids. The germline V gene has CDR1 LNHDA and CDR2 SQIVND (reference sequence). Trimming cost V 6 bases and J 5 bases; bases outside gene matches: 10. CDR3 region: CASSKIAGGPEDTQYF. The DNA for the CDR3 is TGTGCCAGTAGCAAAATAGCGGGAGGGCCGGAAGATACGCAGTATTTT.

The V and J genes are TRBV6-5 and TRBJ1-1; a possible D gene is TRBD1 (5 bases). The CDR3 runs 13 residues. Germline CDR1 reads MNHEY; CDR2 reads SVGAGI. V shed 7 bases and J shed 2 bases, with 11 bases lying between them. CDR3 in DNA: TGTGCCAGCACCCCCGACAGAAACACTGAAGCTTTCTTT. Its translation is CASTPDRNTEAFF.

The V call is TRBV6-1, the J call TRBJ2-5; D is undetermined. The V end was cut by 8 bases, the J end by 2 bases, with 6 bases between. Germline V gives CDR1 MNHNS, CDR2 SASEGT. The CDR3 has 11 residues. DNA for the CDR3: TGTGCCAGCGGTATTCAAGAGACCCAGTACTTC. This gives the protein CASGIQETQYF.

The gene calls are TRBV4-1 and TRBJ2-5; D uncertain. Germline values: CDR1 MGHRA, CDR2 YSYEKL. V was shortened by 1 base and J by 3 bases, with 9 bases between the two germline ends. The CDR3 is 14 residues long. The CDR3 region has the DNA TGCGCCAGCAGCCAAGCGTCTCTAAAAGAGACCCAGTACTTC. Encoded protein: CASSQASLKETQYF.

The genes are TRBV15 and TRBJ1-2; D is possibly TRBD1 (6 bases). CDR1 and CDR2 from the germline V gene are LNHNV and YYDKDF (reference sequence). With 0 bases removed from V and 3 bases from J, the gap between germline ends came to 11 bases. This CDR3 is 15 amino acids long. The CDR3 bases are TGTGCCACCAGCAGAGATCCAGGGGTTGACTATGGCTACACCTTC. This codes for CATSRDPGVDYGYTF.

The chain carries TRBV7-2 and TRBJ2-7; 10 bases agree with TRBD2. The CDR3 length is 14 residues. Looked up from germline, CDR1 is SGHTA and CDR2 is FQGNSA. After removal of 4 bases from V and 7 bases from J, the junction contained 7 bases not matched to a gene. DNA for the CDR3: TGTGCCAGCAGCTCACTAGCGGGACCGCGAGAGCAGTACTTC. Translating gives CASSSLAGPREQYF.

The rearrangement uses TRBV27 and TRBJ2-7; TRBD2 might be the D (6 bases). Trimming pared 11 bases from V and 5 bases from J, leaving 16 bases between. Looked up from germline, CDR1 is MNHEY and CDR2 is SMNVEV (reference sequence). There are 12 residues in the CDR3. The CDR3, as DNA: TGTGCCGCCGGCGGGGTCTGGAACGAGCAGTACTTC. Translating gives CAAGGVWNEQYF.

The chain links TRBV28 to TRBJ2-7, with D possibly called TRBD1 or TRBD2 (7 bases each). This CDR3 has 14 residues. The V gene lost 6 bases and the J gene lost 4 bases, with 16 bases spanning the gap. Per germline, CDR1 MDHEN and CDR2 SYDVKM. CDR3 region: CASSTRGGKYEQYF. The CDR3 DNA sequence: TGTGCCAGCAGCACCAGGGGGGGCAAGTACGAGCAGTACTTC.

This sequence joins TRBV9 and TRBJ2-7; 7 bases fit TRBD2. Germline values: CDR1 SGDLS, CDR2 YYNGEE. Trimming cost V 3 bases and J 2 bases; bases outside gene matches: 5. This CDR3 has 14 amino acids. Written as DNA, the CDR3 is TGTGCCAGCAGCGGAGCTAGCGGCCCCTACGAGCAGTACTTC. The encoded protein is CASSGASGPYEQYF. The full variable domain, with the rest looked up from reference TRBV9 and TRBJ2-7, is DSGVTQTPKHLITATGQRVTLRCSPRSGDLSVYWYQQSLDQGLQFLIQYYNGEERAKGNILERFSAQQFPDLHSELNLSSLELGDSALYFCASSGASGPYEQYFGPGTRLTVT.

DNA of the CDR3: TGTGCCAGCAGCTTAGCTCGACTAGCGGGATCCTTTTCAAACTCCTACGAGCAGTACTTC. Amino acids: CASSLARLAGSFSNSYEQYF. The V and J genes are TRBV7-2 and TRBJ2-7; 11 positions match TRBD2. Germline values: CDR1 SGHTA, CDR2 FQGNSA. The CDR3 loop spans 20 amino acids. V dropped 0 bases and J dropped 0; count of bases not matched to a gene: 13.

The J gene is TRBJ2-3, the V gene TRBV4-1; D gene uncertain. Trimming removed 1 base from V and 6 bases from J, with 11 bases in between. This CDR3 comprises 14 residues. CDR1 is MGHRA and CDR2 is YSYEKL in the germline V gene. CDR3 nucleotides: TGCGCCAGCAGCCAAGTTTATGGATTGGATACGCAGTATTTT. It yields the protein CASSQVYGLDTQYF.

V and J are TRBV9 and TRBJ1-1, with unresolved D. Trimming took off 0 bases at V and 4 bases at J, with 16 bases between the two ends. Germline values: CDR1 SGDLS, CDR2 YYNGEE. This CDR3 region has 16 residues. Here the CDR3 DNA reads TGTGCCAGCAGCGTAGGATCCCGGGCGATCGGCACTGAAGCTTTCTTT. Encoded protein: CASSVGSRAIGTEAFF.

The chain employs TRBV27 and TRBJ2-4; no reliable D call. There are 15 residues in the CDR3. Germline V gene data show CDR1 as MNHEY and CDR2 as SMNVEV (reference sequence). Trimming removed 1 base from V and 0 bases from J, with 7 bases in between. The CDR3 bases are TGTGCCAGCAGTTTATGGGGTTCAGCCAAAAACATTCAGTACTTC. It is translated as CASSLWGSAKNIQYF.

V usage is TRBV7-2 and J usage is TRBJ2-5; 8 bases match TRBD2. This CDR3 is built from 14 residues. V was pared by 4 bases and J by 1 base, with 2 bases of the junction left unmatched. Germline V CDR1 and CDR2: SGHTA, FQGNSA. The DNA of the CDR3 is TGTGCCAGCAGCTCAACTAGCGGCCAAGAGACCCAGTACTTC. Protein sequence: CASSSTSGQETQYF.

This chain connects TRBV6-5 to TRBJ2-7, with D perhaps matching TRBD2 (6 bases). The CDR3 loop spans 16 amino acids. CDR1 and CDR2 (germline): MNHEY, SVGAGI. The V end was cut by 0 bases, the J end by 7 bases, with 19 bases between. Here the CDR3 reads CASSYSNSRQGGEQYF. For the CDR3, the DNA is TGTGCCAGCAGTTACTCGAACTCTAGGCAGGGAGGAGAGCAGTACTTC.

This sequence joins TRBV5-1 and TRBJ2-5; 9 bases are a match to TRBD2. Unmatched junction bases numbered 12, after V lost 4 bases and J lost 5 bases. In germline, CDR1 is SGHRS, CDR2 YFSETQ. This CDR3 is built from 16 residues. Written as DNA, the CDR3 is TGCGCCAGCAGCCCGCCGTTAGCGGGAGAGAGGGAGACCCAGTACTTC. This codes for CASSPPLAGERETQYF.

This chain joins TRBV6-5 and TRBJ1-2; maybe TRBD1 (6 bases). Germline assignment: CDR1 MNHEY and CDR2 SVGAGI. The CDR3 length is 14 residues. V was clipped by 2 bases and J by 4 bases, with 11 bases between them. In DNA, the CDR3 is TGTGCCAGCAGTTACGCACAGGGAAGCTATGGCTACACCTTC. Protein product: CASSYAQGSYGYTF.

The genes are TRBV6-6 and TRBJ2-1; D remains unclear. V was cut by 7 bases and J by 4 bases, with 11 bases left in between. Germline V gene sequence: CDR1 MNHNY, CDR2 SVGAGI (reference sequence). There are 13 residues in the CDR3. In nucleotides, the CDR3 is TGTGCCAGCAAACTACAGATATACAATGAGCAGTTCTTC. Its protein product is CASKLQIYNEQFF.

This clone has a handful of counts. DNA of the CDR3: TGCGCCAGCAGCCAGGTGAAGACAGGGGGTAACTATGGCTACACCTTC. This gives the protein CASSQVKTGGNYGYTF. The chain carries TRBV4-1 and TRBJ1-2, with 9 bases lining up with TRBD1. The CDR3 loop spans 16 amino acids. Germline CDR1 MGHRA, CDR2 YSYEKL. Losses at the gene ends were 3 bases for V and 1 base for J; bases not matched to a gene: 6.

The chain has TRBV5-1 and TRBJ1-1, with D perhaps matching TRBD1 (6 bases). The V gene's germline CDR1 is SGHRS and CDR2 YFSETQ. This CDR3 comprises 14 residues. V was shortened by 0 bases and J by 0 bases, with 6 bases between the two germline ends. CDR3 loop: CASSLGTVNTEAFF. CDR3 bases: TGCGCCAGCAGCTTGGGGACAGTGAACACTGAAGCTTTCTTT.

This clone was found once. The chain is built from TRBV28 and TRBJ1-2; D gene uncertain. The CDR3 covers 14 residues. The V gene lost 8 bases and the J gene lost 4 bases, with 17 bases spanning the gap. CDR1 and CDR2 (germline): MDHEN, SYDVKM. CDR3 sequence (DNA): TGTGCCAGCGGCCACCCGCGGGGAGTCTATGGCTACACCTTC. Amino acids: CASGHPRGVYGYTF.

This chain uses TRBV28 with TRBJ1-3; D not resolved. Trimming cost V 6 bases and J 9 bases, with 21 bases left between them. The germline gives CDR1 MDHEN, CDR2 SYDVKM. This CDR3 contains 15 residues. The CDR3 loop reads CASSPHQTTPSTIYF. The CDR3 DNA is TGTGCCAGCAGCCCGCACCAGACAACCCCGTCCACCATATATTTT.

The chain links TRBV18 to TRBJ2-1, with D possibly matching TRBD2 (5 bases). The CDR3 consists of 15 residues. Trimming took off 3 bases at V and 8 bases at J, with 17 bases between the two ends. The V gene's germline CDR1 is KGHSH and CDR2 LQKENI. Here the CDR3 DNA reads TGTGCCAGCTCACCTCCCGGGGTCCGACGGGATGAGCAGTTCTTC. Translating it yields CASSPPGVRRDEQFF.